The text below deals with one T cell receptor (beta chain). These data come from a study of blood T cell repertoires in COVID-19. Cohort 3 donors counted as recovered after two negative PCRs, clearance, or resolved symptoms. The germline V gene has CDR1 LGHDT and CDR2 YNNKEL (reference sequence). This CDR3 is built from 12 residues. Trimming removed 0 bases from V and 14 bases from J, with 10 bases in between. Assay used: immunoSEQ multiplex PCR; TCRdb lists only in-frame clones, some missing. The data hold approximately 470,000 clones, with about nine tenths observed a single time. The sequence came from a woman between 18 and 29 years old who had recovered from COVID-19. The chain employs TRBV3-1 (or the pseudogene TRBV3-2) and TRBJ1-4; D not resolved. The specimen was PBMCs or T cells enriched from blood (not recorded which). The DNA for the CDR3 is TGTGCCAGCAGCCAAGATGATCGTGCGCTGTTTTTT. Its translation is CASSQDDRALFF.